This TCR beta chain appears in the sequencing data of a study of cytotoxic CD8 clonotypes in ibrutinib-treated CLL. The assay was immunoSEQ multiplex PCR, and TCRdb's table has in-frame clones only and misses some. The table records over 250,000 clones, 65% to 85% of them present only once. The CDR3 contains 14 residues. CDR1 and CDR2 from the germline V gene are SGHRS and YFSETQ. Germline trimming cut 0 bases from V and 9 bases from J; bases unmatched to any gene: 6. The sample in question was PBMCs, obtained at disease progression, from a patient treated with ibrutinib. This clonotype was sampled from a human donor with chronic lymphocytic leukemia. The chain recombines TRBV5-1 with TRBJ2-1; 7 bases line up with TRBD2. The CDR3 region is CASSLGAGFVEQFF. The CDR3 bases are TGCGCCAGCAGCTTGGGAGCGGGATTCGTTGAGCAGTTCTTC. Looking up the rest from reference TRBV5-1 and TRBJ2-1 gives the full variable domain: KAGVTQTPRYLIKTRGQQVTLSCSPISGHRSVSWYQQTPGQGLQFLFEYFSETQRNKGNFPGRFSGRQFSNSRSEMNVSTLELGDSALYLCASSLGAGFVEQFFGPGTRLTVL.